This T cell receptor (beta chain) was identified in a study of T cell responses to AZD1222 COVID-19 vaccine. Study conclusions and caveats: Per reports, nearly half of all spike-specific TCRs target regions that are unmutated in variants. Two AZD1222 administrations were followed by greater Spike-specific TCR breadth and depth.

In regard to this clone: Its antigen is unidentified.

The CDR3 runs to 17 residues. The germline V and J ends were trimmed by 4 bases and 0 bases, with 18 bases remaining between them. Germline V gives CDR1 SGDLS, CDR2 YYNGEE. TCRdb's table, derived via immunoSEQ multiplex PCR, lists solely in-frame clones and lacks some. This sample yields about 100,000 clones, of which 75% to 95% are seen a single time; about 6.8% belongs to the top ten. The TCR was taken from an adult who received the AZD1222 COVID-19 vaccine. The sequencing here drew on peripheral blood, taken 28 days after the second AZD1222 dose. V is TRBV9 and J is TRBJ2-3; the D call may be TRBD1 or TRBD2 (5 bases each). The CDR3 region is CASSLSRTGASTDTQYF. The CDR3 DNA reads as TGTGCCAGCAGCCTCTCCCGGACTGGGGCTAGCACAGATACGCAGTATTTT.